The 9 T cell receptor beta chains below all came from one sample that was sequenced in a study of blood T cell repertoires in COVID-19. Sequencing was performed with immunoSEQ multiplex PCR; in TCRdb, only in-frame clones are kept and a portion is missing. Of 250,000 to 400,000 clones in the sample, approximately 90% were seen once. The sample comprised peripheral blood. The receptor set was obtained from a woman in her twenties or thirties with COVID-19, enrolled during active disease.

CDR3 in amino acids: CASSVTGGPLHF. The DNA of the CDR3 is TGTGCCAGCAGCGTCACAGGGGGGCCCCTCCACTTT. V and J are TRBV9 and TRBJ1-6; the match to TRBD1 covers 8 bases. Germline CDR1 reads SGDLS; CDR2 reads YYNGEE. This CDR3 comprises 12 residues. V lost 2 bases to trimming and J lost 13 bases; unmatched junction nucleotides: 2. Based on the CDR3 plus reference TRBV9 and TRBJ1-6, the full variable domain is DSGVTQTPKHLITATGQRVTLRCSPRSGDLSVYWYQQSLDQGLQFLIQYYNGEERAKGNILERFSAQQFPDLHSELNLSSLELGDSALYFCASSVTGGPLHFGNGTRLTVT.

This clone appeared a single time. V and J are TRBV7-9 and TRBJ2-6, with 8 bases aligning to TRBD2. The CDR3 is made up of 16 amino acids. Germline V CDR1 and CDR2: SEHNR, FQNEAQ (reference sequence). Losses at the gene ends were 8 bases for V and 2 bases for J; bases not matched to a gene: 8. CDR3 amino acids: CASRGGLGPGANVLTF. CDR3 coding DNA: TGTGCCAGCCGCGGGGGGCTAGGACCTGGGGCCAACGTCCTGACTTTC.

The chain employs TRBV29-1 and TRBJ1-2; D perhaps matches TRBD1 (5 bases). The CDR3 loop spans 11 amino acids. Trimming cost V 1 base and J 6 bases, with 6 bases left between them. CDR1 is SQVTM and CDR2 is ANQGSEA in the germline V gene. CDR3 sequence (DNA): TGCAGCGTTGAAGCGGGGGATGGCTACACCTTC. This translates into CSVEAGDGYTF.

The rearrangement joins TRBV24-1 to TRBJ2-7; D possibly corresponds to TRBD1 (6 bases). V lost 0 bases to trimming and J lost 3 bases, with 23 bases between them. CDR1 KGHDR and CDR2 SFDVKD come from the germline V gene. The CDR3 is 19 residues long. The CDR3 spells CATSDLRRTDPHSRYEQYV. CDR3 nucleotide sequence: TGTGCCACCAGTGATTTGCGACGGACAGACCCCCATTCCCGCTACGAGCAGTACGTC.

This clone has more than one count but fewer than ten. This chain links TRBV30 with TRBJ2-4, with D possibly being TRBD2 (5 bases). Deletions cut 2 bases from V and 3 bases from J, with 17 bases between. Germline assignment: CDR1 GTSNPN and CDR2 SVGIG (reference sequence). The CDR3 runs 16 residues. CDR3 DNA sequence: TGTGCCTGGAGTACGCCGGCCGTCGGGGTCAAAAACATTCAGTACTTC. Its translation: CAWSTPAVGVKNIQYF.

The rearrangement uses TRBV2 and TRBJ1-2; no clear D. Trimming took 7 bases from V and 4 from J, leaving 10 bases between them. Germline V gene data show CDR1 as SNHLY and CDR2 as FYNNEI. This CDR3 is built from 12 residues. DNA for the CDR3: TGTGCCAGCACCGAGGAGGGCTATGGCTACACCTTC. Translation gives CASTEEGYGYTF.

The rearrangement uses TRBV6-2 or TRBV6-3 and TRBJ2-3; 8 bases line up with TRBD2. V lost 3 bases to trimming and J lost 4 bases; unmatched junction nucleotides: 12. The CDR3 runs 17 residues. Germline V gene lookup returns CDR1 MNHEY and CDR2 SVGEGT. The CDR3 DNA sequence: TGTGCCAGCAGTTATTCCCAGGCTAGCGGGCGGGCAGATACGCAGTATTTT. It yields the protein CASSYSQASGRADTQYF.

The V call is TRBV18, the J call TRBJ2-5; D is unresolved. This CDR3 has 13 amino acids. Germline V lookup: CDR1 KGHSH, CDR2 LQKENI. The V end lost 6 bases, the J end lost 4 bases, and 12 bases lay between the germline ends. The CDR3 is CASSRPQPETQYF. CDR3 bases: TGTGCCAGCTCCAGGCCCCAACCAGAGACCCAGTACTTC.

This chain links TRBV28 with TRBJ1-2; TRBD1 is a possible D gene (5 bases). This CDR3 is 12 amino acids long. V lost 5 bases and J lost 5, with 9 bases in between. CDR1 is MDHEN and CDR2 is SYDVKM in the germline V gene. This chain's CDR3 is CASSDRGYGYTF. The CDR3 coding sequence is TGTGCCAGCAGTGACCGGGGGTATGGCTACACCTTC.